These T cell receptor beta chains were read from a single sample in a study of T cell repertoires in cytomegalovirus infection. MiXCR, applied by TCRdb to the reads, yields one record per CDR3 protein. The sample includes fewer than 300,000 distinct CDR3 sequences, under 30% of them seen just once. Material: PBMCs. These receptors came from a human donor in good health (CMV status not recorded). Some clones in this sample may be carry-over from other donors' samples. Each CDR3 is given with its conserved first and last residue. A D gene is named only where the DNA matches it firmly. A clone size is listed for some rows: how often the clone was seen (once, few, many), or a class if it is expanded.

CDR3 DNA: TGTGCCAGTTCACTCAGCGGGCGCGTATACAATGAGCAGTTCTTC
CDR3 protein: CASSLSGRVYNEQFF
V gene: TRBV6-2/TRBV6-3
J gene: TRBJ2-1
clone size: -
D gene: -

CDR3 DNA: TGTGCCAGCAGCTTGAAGGGACTATCCTATAATTCACCCCTCCACTTT
CDR3 protein: CASSLKGLSYNSPLHF
V gene: TRBV7-2
J gene: TRBJ1-6
clone size: many
D gene: -

CDR3 DNA: TGTGCCAGCAGCTTATCTGTAGATACGCAGTATTTT
CDR3 protein: CASSLSVDTQYF
V gene: TRBV7-2
J gene: TRBJ2-3
clone size: many
D gene: -

CDR3 DNA: TGTGCCAGCAGCTTAGTGGCGGGAGGTCGAGGTGAGCAGTTCTTC
CDR3 protein: CASSLVAGGRGEQFF
V gene: TRBV7-2
J gene: TRBJ2-1
clone size: -
D gene: TRBD2

CDR3 DNA: TGTGCCAGCAGCAAACGGACAGGGGGGCCGAGCTCCTACAATGAGCAGTTCTTC
CDR3 protein: CASSKRTGGPSSYNEQFF
V gene: TRBV7-8
J gene: TRBJ2-1
clone size: many
D gene: TRBD1

CDR3 DNA: TGTGCCAGCAGCCCCCGTCCTCCGTGGAGCTCCTACAATGAGCAGTTCTTC
CDR3 protein: CASSPRPPWSSYNEQFF
V gene: TRBV11-2
J gene: TRBJ2-1
clone size: many
D gene: -

CDR3 DNA: TGTGCCACCAGTGATGCGCGGGAGGCTCTCGGGACCCAGTACTTC
CDR3 protein: CATSDAREALGTQYF
V gene: TRBV24-1
J gene: TRBJ2-5
clone size: -
D gene: TRBD2

CDR3 DNA: TGCAGCGTTGAAATATCCACAGATACGCAGTATTTT
CDR3 protein: CSVEISTDTQYF
V gene: TRBV29-1
J gene: TRBJ2-3
clone size: -
D gene: -

CDR3 DNA: TGTGCCAGCAGCGTTGGACTAGCGGGAAGCTCCTACGAGCAGTACTTC
CDR3 protein: CASSVGLAGSSYEQYF
V gene: TRBV9
J gene: TRBJ2-7
clone size: -
D gene: TRBD2

CDR3 DNA: TGCGCCAGCAGTCAACCCCAAAGAAGGGTCCGCCGTTTCACAGATACGCAGTATTTT
CDR3 protein: CASSQPQRRVRRFTDTQYF
V gene: TRBV23-1
J gene: TRBJ2-3
clone size: -
D gene: -

CDR3 DNA: TGCGCCAGCAGCTTGGGGTCTCTGTCATTGCAGTACTTC
CDR3 protein: CASSLGSLSLQYF
V gene: TRBV5-1
J gene: TRBJ2-7
clone size: -
D gene: -

CDR3 DNA: TGCAGTGCTAGGGTGGCGGGGAGCACAGATACGCAGTATTTT
CDR3 protein: CSARVAGSTDTQYF
V gene: TRBV20-1
J gene: TRBJ2-3
clone size: -
D gene: -

CDR3 DNA: TGTGCCAGCAGCGCCCAAGCGGGGGGGCTGAACGAGCAGTACTTC
CDR3 protein: CASSAQAGGLNEQYF
V gene: TRBV7-3
J gene: TRBJ2-7
clone size: -
D gene: TRBD2

CDR3 DNA: TGTGCCAGCAGCCCCACGACCAGCGCTAACTATGGCTACACCTTC
CDR3 protein: CASSPTTSANYGYTF
V gene: TRBV9
J gene: TRBJ1-2
clone size: -
D gene: -

CDR3 DNA: TGTGCCGTATCAGGGAGCGCCTACGAGCAGTACTTC
CDR3 protein: CAVSGSAYEQYF
V gene: TRBV6-6
J gene: TRBJ2-7
clone size: -
D gene: -

CDR3 DNA: TGTGCCACCAGTGACCGGACTAGCGGCCTGAAGAATGAGCAGTTCTTC
CDR3 protein: CATSDRTSGLKNEQFF
V gene: TRBV24-1
J gene: TRBJ2-1
clone size: -
D gene: TRBD2